Presented here are 7 T cell receptor beta chains from one specimen sequenced in a study of cytomegalovirus exposure and HLA in healthy donors. Primers included in the PCR were 60 Vbeta and 13 Jbeta primers. Libraries were prepared by immunoSEQ multiplex PCR; TCRdb keeps only in-frame clonotypes and omits some of them. Altogether some 98,000 clones are present, around 76% being singletons, with the ten largest covering 7% to 10%. Sequencing was carried out using PBMCs. These receptor sequences come from a human donor in good health.

The chain links TRBV5-1 to TRBJ2-2, with TRBD2 matching over 11 bases. The germline V gene has CDR1 SGHRS and CDR2 YFSETQ. CDR3 length: 17 residues. The V gene end was trimmed by 4 bases and the J gene end by 1 base; junction bases not matched to a gene: 6. The CDR3 here is CASSISGRAQNTGELFF. The CDR3, as DNA: TGCGCCAGCAGCATTAGCGGGAGGGCCCAGAACACCGGGGAGCTGTTTTTT.

The chain combines TRBV6-1 with TRBJ1-2; D unresolved. CDR1 is MNHNS, CDR2 SASEGT, per germline. V shed 1 base and J shed 8 bases, with 14 bases lying between them. The CDR3 covers 14 residues. Here the CDR3 reads CASSEESQVGGYTF. CDR3 sequence (DNA): TGTGCCAGCAGTGAAGAGTCCCAGGTTGGCGGCTACACCTTC.

The chain joins TRBV11-2 to TRBJ2-2; tentatively, D is TRBD1 (6 bases). Germline assignment: CDR1 SGHAT and CDR2 FQNNGV. This CDR3 is built from 14 residues. Trimming pared 4 bases from V and 8 bases from J, leaving 14 bases between. The DNA for the CDR3 is TGTGCCAGCAGCTGGGAACAGGGACCGGGGGAGCTGTTTTTT. Its translation: CASSWEQGPGELFF.

This clone was recorded only once. The chain carries TRBV19 and TRBJ1-5; 7 nucleotides line up with TRBD1. This CDR3 comprises 15 residues. CDR1 and CDR2 from the germline V gene are LNHDA and SQIVND (reference sequence). V shed 6 bases and J 0 bases; nucleotides not matched to a gene: 5. The CDR3 loop is CASSRDSYSNQPQHF. For the CDR3, the DNA is TGTGCCAGTAGCCGGGACAGTTATAGCAATCAGCCCCAGCATTTT.

V is TRBV27 and J is TRBJ1-5, with 7 bases matching TRBD1. This CDR3 region has 14 residues. Germline V lookup: CDR1 MNHEY, CDR2 SMNVEV (reference sequence). V shed 2 bases, J shed 7 bases, and the junction held 5 bases outside the gene matches. The CDR3: CASSLKTGRQPQHF. The CDR3 nucleotides are TGTGCCAGCAGTTTAAAGACAGGGCGACAGCCCCAGCATTTT.

This sequence joins TRBV7-2 and TRBJ1-2; no definite D call. The V end lost 5 bases, the J end lost 4 bases, and 11 bases lay between the germline ends. The germline V gene encodes CDR1 SGHTA and CDR2 FQGNSA. This CDR3 has 13 amino acids. For the CDR3, the DNA is TGTGCCAGCAGCCCGCGGCCCCCCTATGGCTACACCTTC. This encodes CASSPRPPYGYTF. The variable domain in full, with the rest retrieved from reference TRBV7-2 and TRBJ1-2, is GAGVSQSPSNKVTEKGKDVELRCDPISGHTALYWYRQSLGQGLEFLIYFQGNSAPDKSGLPSDRFSAERTGGSVSTLTIQRTQQEDSAVYLCASSPRPPYGYTFGSGTRLTVV.

The V and J genes are TRBV28 and TRBJ2-6, with D possibly TRBD2 on 5 matching bases. The CDR3 sequence is 20 residues long. CDR1 MDHEN and CDR2 SYDVKM come from the germline V gene. Trimming stripped 3 bases from V and 0 bases from J, with 21 bases between. The CDR3 is CASSLVRLSGMASGANVLTF. In DNA form, the CDR3 reads TGTGCCAGCAGTTTGGTCAGGCTATCGGGGATGGCCTCTGGGGCCAACGTCCTGACTTTC.